These T cell receptor beta chains were read from a single sample in a study of blood T cell repertoires in COVID-19. Sequenced by immunoSEQ multiplex PCR; TCRdb stores in-frame clones only, minus some. The sample lists approximately 120,000 clones, 70% to 90% occurring once. Input material: peripheral blood. Receptor source: a woman in her sixties or seventies with acute or convalescent COVID-19. CDR3s include the opening cysteine and the closing phenylalanine or tryptophan. Fields, in order: D gene, J gene, V gene, clone size, CDR3 DNA, CDR3 protein. D genes are given only for firm matches. Size is stated for part of the rows, as once, few or many counts, or as a class when the clone is expanded.

d_call: .; j_call: TRBJ2-5; v_call: TRBV4-1; clone_size: .; cdr3_nt: TGCGCCAGCAGCTTAGAGGGTAACCCGGAGACCCAGTACTTC; cdr3_aa: CASSLEGNPETQYF
d_call: .; j_call: TRBJ1-2; v_call: TRBV6-5; clone_size: .; cdr3_nt: TGTGCCAGCAGTTATCGGGCCCCGGGAAGGAGTGGCTACACCTTC; cdr3_aa: CASSYRAPGRSGYTF
d_call: TRBD2; j_call: TRBJ2-1; v_call: TRBV5-3; clone_size: .; cdr3_nt: TGTGCCAGAAGCCCTGGACTAGCGGGAGAGTCTACCTACAATGAGCAGTTCTTC; cdr3_aa: CARSPGLAGESTYNEQFF
d_call: TRBD2; j_call: TRBJ2-5; v_call: TRBV6-5; clone_size: .; cdr3_nt: TGTGCCACCGCGGGCGGGGGGGAGACCCAGTACTTC; cdr3_aa: CATAGGGETQYF
d_call: .; j_call: TRBJ1-1; v_call: TRBV5-1; clone_size: once; cdr3_nt: TGCGCCAGCAGCTTGGTGTCTGGAGAGACTGAAGCTTTCTTT; cdr3_aa: CASSLVSGETEAFF
d_call: .; j_call: TRBJ1-4; v_call: TRBV9; clone_size: .; cdr3_nt: TGTGCCAGCAGCTACGGGATGGGAATGAGTGAAAAACTGTTTTTT; cdr3_aa: CASSYGMGMSEKLFF
d_call: .; j_call: TRBJ2-4; v_call: TRBV6-5; clone_size: .; cdr3_nt: TGTGCCAGCAATCGTGAACGCCCACACAAAAACATTCAGTACTTC; cdr3_aa: CASNRERPHKNIQYF
d_call: TRBD2; j_call: TRBJ2-1; v_call: TRBV5-1; clone_size: once; cdr3_nt: TGCGCCAGCAGCTTGGATGGCGGGAGCTCCTACAATGAGCAGTTCTTC; cdr3_aa: CASSLDGGSSYNEQFF
d_call: .; j_call: TRBJ2-1; v_call: TRBV4-3; clone_size: once; cdr3_nt: TGCGCCAGCAGCCAGATTTGGACGGGTGCGGAGGAAATATACAATGAGCAGTTCTTC; cdr3_aa: CASSQIWTGAEEIYNEQFF
d_call: .; j_call: TRBJ1-6; v_call: TRBV19; clone_size: many; cdr3_nt: TGTGCCACTACAGCAGGGACAAATTCACCCCTCCACTTT; cdr3_aa: CATTAGTNSPLHF
d_call: .; j_call: TRBJ1-1; v_call: TRBV7-9; clone_size: .; cdr3_nt: TGTGCCAGCAGCTTAGTCGTCAGAACCAACACTGAAGCTTTCTTT; cdr3_aa: CASSLVVRTNTEAFF
d_call: .; j_call: TRBJ2-6; v_call: TRBV4-3; clone_size: .; cdr3_nt: TGCGCCAGCAGTGTGGAGACCGGTTCTGGGGCCAACGTCCTGACTTTC; cdr3_aa: CASSVETGSGANVLTF
d_call: .; j_call: TRBJ2-4; v_call: TRBV4-2; clone_size: .; cdr3_nt: TGTGCCAGCAGCCGTGGGGACTTTTCCCAAAACATTCAGTACTTC; cdr3_aa: CASSRGDFSQNIQYF
d_call: TRBD1; j_call: TRBJ2-7; v_call: TRBV7-9; clone_size: .; cdr3_nt: TGTGCCAGCAGCGAACAGGGGGCGGTTTACGAGCAGTACTTC; cdr3_aa: CASSEQGAVYEQYF
d_call: .; j_call: TRBJ1-4; v_call: TRBV30; clone_size: .; cdr3_nt: TGTGCCTCTCGCCGGGGGAACTCAGGGGAAAAACTGTTTTTT; cdr3_aa: CASRRGNSGEKLFF
d_call: TRBD1; j_call: TRBJ1-3; v_call: TRBV9; clone_size: .; cdr3_nt: TGTGCCAGCAGCGCCCGACAGGGAAGCTCTGGAAACACCATATATTTT; cdr3_aa: CASSARQGSSGNTIYF
d_call: .; j_call: TRBJ2-3; v_call: TRBV7-9; clone_size: .; cdr3_nt: TGTGCCAGCAGCGACATCGGCACAGATACGCAGTATTTT; cdr3_aa: CASSDIGTDTQYF
d_call: .; j_call: TRBJ1-5; v_call: TRBV7-8; clone_size: .; cdr3_nt: TGTGCCAGCAGCCCTAGCTCCTGGGAGGATCAGCCCCAGCATTTT; cdr3_aa: CASSPSSWEDQPQHF